The clone carrying this T cell receptor beta chain was counted between two and nine times. This sample was included in a study of blood T cell repertoires in COVID-19. Overall study context: The analysed material was cDNA or gDNA that came from T cells, B-cell-depleted T cells, or PBMCs.

Germline V CDR1 and CDR2: SGDLS, YYNGEE. The CDR3 covers 13 residues. Between the trimmed V and J ends, which lost 2 bases and 5 bases, there was a span of 8 bases. Original analysis: Scientists estimated how many nucleated cells there were by amplifying reference gene primers. Produced via immunoSEQ multiplex PCR; TCRdb's table is partial and in-frame only. The D gene and trimming were derived from the DNA, and the V and J assignments and clone size from that table. The data show roughly 260,000 clones, around nine tenths seen once. Enrolled through a virtual design, the participants were between about 18 and 89 years of age and came from approximately 25 US areas. Cohorts were based on clinical histories the participants reported.

The specimen sequenced was PBMCs or T cells enriched from blood (not recorded which). The chain links TRBV9 to TRBJ2-1; D is perhaps TRBD1 (6 bases). This sequence originates from a woman aged 18-29 years who had recovered from COVID-19. The CDR3 loop reads CASSVRQDNEQFF. The CDR3 nucleotides are TGTGCCAGCAGCGTTCGACAGGACAATGAGCAGTTCTTC. The whole variable domain, filled in from reference TRBV9 and TRBJ2-1, reads DSGVTQTPKHLITATGQRVTLRCSPRSGDLSVYWYQQSLDQGLQFLIQYYNGEERAKGNILERFSAQQFPDLHSELNLSSLELGDSALYFCASSVRQDNEQFFGPGTRLTVL.